The 3 T cell receptor beta chains presented below share a single source sample, sequenced in a study of PD-1 blockade in classical Hodgkin lymphoma. Repertoires were generated with immunoSEQ multiplex PCR, while TCRdb's copy carries only in-frame clones and drops some. This table holds 100,000 or so clones, around 93% found once. Specified time point: cycle 4 day 1 (C4D1), after 5 to 7 weeks of nivolumab. Every patient experienced relapse after autologous stem cell transplantation, and brentuximab vedotin exposure varied. Here the sequenced sample was peripheral blood mononuclear cells (PBMCs), taken before the fourth cycle of nivolumab. Every receptor here comes from a human donor with classical Hodgkin lymphoma.

The chain couples TRBV30 to TRBJ1-1; 7 nucleotides align to TRBD1. The ends lost 1 base at V and 7 bases at J; junction bases unmatched: 3. This CDR3 has 12 residues. Germline assignment: CDR1 GTSNPN and CDR2 SVGIG (reference sequence). Here the CDR3 reads CAWSATGNEAFF. The DNA of the CDR3 is TGTGCCTGGAGTGCGACAGGGAATGAAGCTTTCTTT.

This clone was recorded only once. The rearrangement links TRBV10-2 to TRBJ2-5; 7 positions match TRBD2. V gave up 4 bases and J gave up 5 bases; unmatched junction bases: 10. CDR1 is WSHSY and CDR2 is SAAADI in the germline V gene. This CDR3 contains 15 residues. Here the CDR3 DNA reads TGCGCCAGCAGTGGGCACGGGAGGTCGGGGGAGACCCAGTACTTC. Encoded protein: CASSGHGRSGETQYF.

The V and J genes are TRBV7-2 and TRBJ2-2; perhaps D is TRBD1 or TRBD2 (5 bases each). The CDR3 is 15 amino acids. V was trimmed by 0 bases and J by 7 bases, leaving 12 bases between them. Per germline, CDR1 SGHTA and CDR2 FQGNSA. For the CDR3, the DNA is TGTGCCAGCAGCTTAGCGGGACGGGGAAACGGGGAGCTGTTTTTT. It specifies CASSLAGRGNGELFF.